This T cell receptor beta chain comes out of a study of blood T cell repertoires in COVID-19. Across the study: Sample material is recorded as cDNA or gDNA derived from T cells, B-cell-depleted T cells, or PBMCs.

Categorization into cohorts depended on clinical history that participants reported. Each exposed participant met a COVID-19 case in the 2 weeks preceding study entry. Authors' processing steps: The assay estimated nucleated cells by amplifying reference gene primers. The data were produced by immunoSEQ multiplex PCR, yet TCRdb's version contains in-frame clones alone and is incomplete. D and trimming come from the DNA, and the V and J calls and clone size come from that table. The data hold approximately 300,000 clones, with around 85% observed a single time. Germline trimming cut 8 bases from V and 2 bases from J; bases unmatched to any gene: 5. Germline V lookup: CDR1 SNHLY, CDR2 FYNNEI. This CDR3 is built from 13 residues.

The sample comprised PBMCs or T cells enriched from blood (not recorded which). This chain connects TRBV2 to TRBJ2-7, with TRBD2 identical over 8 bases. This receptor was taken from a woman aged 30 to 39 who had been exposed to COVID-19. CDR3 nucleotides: TGTGCCAGCGCATATAGCGGGGCCTACGAGCAGTACTTC. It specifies CASAYSGAYEQYF.